The 10 T cell receptor beta chains listed next were all sequenced from one sample in a study of memory B cells and T cells in multiple sclerosis. These receptors have no known antigen. Data came from immunoSEQ multiplex PCR; TCRdb stores just in-frame clones and leaves some out. The profile shows around 30,000 clones, roughly 86% of them singletons. Separate sequencing covered autoproliferating (CFSE-dim) and non-proliferating (CFSE-high) T cells from stimulus-free culture. Roughly 5x10^7 CFSE-labeled PBMCs were cultured less than eight days unstimulated, then replicate wells were pooled. The sequenced material came from PBMCs from blood kept in culture. The receptors were gathered from a human donor with multiple sclerosis.

V gene TRBV28 combines with J gene TRBJ2-7, with unresolved D. CDR3 length: 15 residues. The germline V gene has CDR1 MDHEN and CDR2 SYDVKM. Trimming left V 2 bases short and J 0 bases short, with 11 bases between. The chain's CDR3 is CASSLGGELSYEQYF. The CDR3 coding sequence is TGTGCCAGCAGTTTAGGTGGGGAACTCTCCTACGAGCAGTACTTC.

The chain employs TRBV4-2 and TRBJ1-2; no firm D call. Germline CDR1 reads LGHNA; CDR2 reads YNFKEQ. This CDR3 has 15 residues. Trimming took 2 bases from V and 7 from J, leaving 17 bases between them. DNA for the CDR3: TGTGCCAGCAGCCAATCCCTTAGGGAGAGGTTTGGCTACACCTTC. It encodes CASSQSLRERFGYTF.

This rearrangement joins TRBV2 to TRBJ2-1, with TRBD2 matching 7 bases. The V gene end was trimmed by 3 bases and the J gene end by 0 bases; junction bases not matched to a gene: 2. CDR1 and CDR2 from the germline V gene are SNHLY and FYNNEI. This CDR3 is built from 15 residues. The CDR3 DNA sequence: TGTGCCAGCAGTGAGGGCGGGAGCTCCTACAATGAGCAGTTCTTC. It translates to CASSEGGSSYNEQFF.

This clone appeared a few times. The chain uses TRBV5-4 and TRBJ2-7; D gene uncertain. V dropped 1 base and J dropped 5 bases, with 13 bases sitting between them. CDR3 length equals 14 residues. CDR1 SGHNT and CDR2 YYREEE come from the germline V gene (reference sequence). CDR3 sequence: CASSLWTSPHEQYF. In nucleotides, the CDR3 is TGTGCCAGCAGCTTGTGGACCAGCCCCCACGAGCAGTACTTC.

The rearrangement joins TRBV6-1 to TRBJ2-7; 8 bases align to TRBD2. The CDR3 covers 16 residues. The junction had 7 bases not matched to a gene; V was cut back by 0 bases and J by 3 bases. Germline CDR1 reads MNHNS; CDR2 reads SASEGT. The CDR3 protein is CASSEARGGLLYEQYF. The CDR3 DNA reads as TGTGCCAGCAGTGAAGCCCGGGGGGGGCTGCTCTACGAGCAGTACTTC.

The V and J genes are TRBV15 and TRBJ1-1, with no clear D. CDR1 is LNHNV, CDR2 YYDKDF, per germline (reference sequence). This CDR3 spans 18 amino acids. Trimming cost V 3 bases and J 6 bases, with 26 bases left between them. The CDR3 DNA is TGTGCCACCAGCAGGAACCGCCAACCTTTTTTCGGTTACGCTGAAGCTTTCTTT. Residues: CATSRNRQPFFGYAEAFF.

This clone has a handful of counts. The chain links TRBV7-9 to TRBJ1-2; 10 bases are a match to TRBD1. This CDR3 comprises 15 residues. Germline loops: CDR1 SEHNR, CDR2 FQNEAQ (reference sequence). V was pared by 5 bases and J by 1 base, with 4 bases of the junction left unmatched. CDR3 region: CASSQGQGFNYGYTF. DNA for the CDR3: TGTGCCAGCAGCCAGGGACAGGGGTTTAACTATGGCTACACCTTC. Full variable domain (rest looked up from reference TRBV7-9 and TRBJ1-2): DTGVSQNPRHKITKRGQNVTFRCDPISEHNRLYWYRQTLGQGPEFLTYFQNEAQLEKSRLLSDRFSAERPKGSFSTLEIQRTEQGDSAMYLCASSQGQGFNYGYTFGSGTRLTVV.

The J gene is TRBJ2-1, the V gene TRBV6-5; TRBD1 or TRBD2 may be the D gene (5 bases each). The CDR3 is 14 amino acids. Trimming took 5 bases from V and 3 from J, leaving 11 bases between them. Germline CDR1 MNHEY, CDR2 SVGAGI. The CDR3 reads CASSPGRGYNEQFF. CDR3 nucleotide sequence: TGTGCCAGCAGTCCGGGACGAGGCTACAATGAGCAGTTCTTC.

The chain combines TRBV27 with TRBJ2-2, with 7 bases identical to TRBD2. The ends lost 5 bases at V and 0 bases at J; junction bases unmatched: 3. The CDR3 runs 15 residues. The germline V gene encodes CDR1 MNHEY and CDR2 SMNVEV (reference sequence). The CDR3 protein is CASSPLAANTGELFF. In DNA form, the CDR3 reads TGTGCCAGCAGTCCTCTAGCGGCGAACACCGGGGAGCTGTTTTTT.

V gene TRBV19 combines with J gene TRBJ2-7; TRBD1 or TRBD2 may be the D gene (5 bases each). V lost 3 bases, J lost 6 bases, and 9 bases lay in between. The CDR3 has 12 residues. CDR1 and CDR2 (germline): LNHDA, SQIVND (reference sequence). The CDR3 reads CASSIGGGEQYF. CDR3 nucleotide sequence: TGTGCCAGTAGTATCGGTGGGGGCGAGCAGTACTTC. The whole variable domain, filled in from reference TRBV19 and TRBJ2-7, reads DGGITQSPKYLFRKEGQNVTLSCEQNLNHDAMYWYRQDPGQGLRLIYYSQIVNDFQKGDIAEGYSVSREKKESFPLTVTSAQKNPTAFYLCASSIGGGEQYFGPGTRLTVT.